This TCR beta chain was observed in a study of cytomegalovirus exposure and HLA in healthy donors. Study as a whole: Unique TCR beta sequences numbering approximately 120 million came from 150 million to 200 million T cells in an earlier analysis.

General study findings and limits: Reports described diagnosis of cytomegalovirus status by the classifier as highly specific and sensitive.

The CDR3 consists of 14 residues. Germline CDR1 and CDR2: MNHEY and SVGAGI. Unmatched junction bases numbered 8, after V lost 5 bases and J lost 5 bases. As for this clone: Its matching antigen is unknown.

Primers for the PCR totalled 60 Vbeta and 13 Jbeta. The method was immunoSEQ multiplex PCR; TCRdb's version includes in-frame clones alone and lacks a portion of them. The sample totals about 200,000 clones. The specimen was PBMCs. This chain joins TRBV6-5 and TRBJ2-7; 8 bases map to TRBD2. The receptor's source is a girl aged 2 to 9 in good health and CMV-seropositive. The CDR3: CASSIRTSHHEQYF. In nucleotides, the CDR3 is TGTGCCAGCAGTATAAGGACTAGCCACCACGAGCAGTACTTC.